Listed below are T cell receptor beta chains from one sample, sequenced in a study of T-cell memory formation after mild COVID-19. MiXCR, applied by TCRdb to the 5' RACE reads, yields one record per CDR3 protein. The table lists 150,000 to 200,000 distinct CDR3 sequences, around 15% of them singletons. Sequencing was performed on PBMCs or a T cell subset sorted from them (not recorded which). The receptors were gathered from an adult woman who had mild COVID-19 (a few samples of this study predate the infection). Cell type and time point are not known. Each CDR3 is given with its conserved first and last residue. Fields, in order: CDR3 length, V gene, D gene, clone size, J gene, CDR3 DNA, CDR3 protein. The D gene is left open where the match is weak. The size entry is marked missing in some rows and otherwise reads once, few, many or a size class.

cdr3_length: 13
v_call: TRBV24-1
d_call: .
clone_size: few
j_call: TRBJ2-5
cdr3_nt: TGTGCCACCAGCACAGGAGACCAAGAGACCCAGTACTTC
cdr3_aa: CATSTGDQETQYF

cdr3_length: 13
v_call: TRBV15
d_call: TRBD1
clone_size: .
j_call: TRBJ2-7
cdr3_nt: TGTGCCACTAGGAAGGACAGGGCTTACGAGCAGTACTTC
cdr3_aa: CATRKDRAYEQYF

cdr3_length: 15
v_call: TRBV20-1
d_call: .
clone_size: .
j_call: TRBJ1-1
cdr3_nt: TGCAGTGCTAGACTCCGGGCAGGGTCGGGCACTGAAGCTTTCTTT
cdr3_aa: CSARLRAGSGTEAFF

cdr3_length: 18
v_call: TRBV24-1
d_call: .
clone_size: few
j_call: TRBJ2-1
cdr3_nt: TGTGCCACCAGTGATTTGTCATCGACAGGTAGCTCCTACAATGAGCAGTTCTTC
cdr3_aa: CATSDLSSTGSSYNEQFF

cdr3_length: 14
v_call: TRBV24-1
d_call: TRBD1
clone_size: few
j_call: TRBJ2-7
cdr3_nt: TGTGCCACCAGTGACCCCGGGACAGCCTACGAGCAGTACTTC
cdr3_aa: CATSDPGTAYEQYF

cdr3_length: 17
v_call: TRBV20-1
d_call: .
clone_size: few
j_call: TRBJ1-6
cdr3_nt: TGCAGTGCTAGAGATAAAAGTAGAAGCTCCTATAATTCACCCCTCCACTTT
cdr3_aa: CSARDKSRSSYNSPLHF

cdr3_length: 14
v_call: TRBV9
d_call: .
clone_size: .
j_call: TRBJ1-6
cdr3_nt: TGTGCCAGCAGCGTAGGCGATACAATTCAGGGAGTCCACTTT
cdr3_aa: CASSVGDTIQGVHF

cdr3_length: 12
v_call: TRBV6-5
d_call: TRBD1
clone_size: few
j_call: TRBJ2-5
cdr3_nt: TGTGCCAGCCTCTCGACAGGGGGGACCCAGTACTTC
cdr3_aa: CASLSTGGTQYF

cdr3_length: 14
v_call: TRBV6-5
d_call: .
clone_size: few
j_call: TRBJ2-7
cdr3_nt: TGTGCCAGCAGTTACTCGGCGGGATCCCACGAGCAGTACTTC
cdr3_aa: CASSYSAGSHEQYF

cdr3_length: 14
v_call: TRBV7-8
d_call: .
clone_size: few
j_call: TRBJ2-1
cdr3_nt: TGTGCCAGCCGGGCCGGGGGAGACTTCAATGAGCAGTTCTTC
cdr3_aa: CASRAGGDFNEQFF

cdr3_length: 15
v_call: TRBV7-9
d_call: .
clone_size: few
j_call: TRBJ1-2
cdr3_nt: TGTGCCAGCAGCTTAGATCGGCAGGAAACCTATGGCTACACCTTC
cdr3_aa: CASSLDRQETYGYTF

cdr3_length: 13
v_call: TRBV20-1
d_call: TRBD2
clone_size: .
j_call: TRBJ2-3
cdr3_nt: TGCAGCACTAGCGGGGGGGGGACAGATACGCAGTATTTT
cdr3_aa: CSTSGGGTDTQYF

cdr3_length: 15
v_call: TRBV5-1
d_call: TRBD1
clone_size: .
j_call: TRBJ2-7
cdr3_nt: TGCGCCAGCAGCCCCGGGACAGGGGTTGACTACGAGCAGTACTTC
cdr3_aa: CASSPGTGVDYEQYF

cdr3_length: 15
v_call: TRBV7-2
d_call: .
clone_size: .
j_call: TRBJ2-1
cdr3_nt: TGTGCCAGCAGCTTCAGCGCCGAGGGGTACAATGAGCAGTTCTTC
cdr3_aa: CASSFSAEGYNEQFF

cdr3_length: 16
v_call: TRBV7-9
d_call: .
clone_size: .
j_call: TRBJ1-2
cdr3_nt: TGTGCCAGCAGCCTCCGGTCAGGGCAAACGGTCAATGGCTACACCTTC
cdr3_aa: CASSLRSGQTVNGYTF

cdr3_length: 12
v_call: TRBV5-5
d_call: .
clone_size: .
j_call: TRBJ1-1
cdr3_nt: TGTGCCAGCAGCTTGGTATTCACTGAAGCTTTCTTT
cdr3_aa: CASSLVFTEAFF

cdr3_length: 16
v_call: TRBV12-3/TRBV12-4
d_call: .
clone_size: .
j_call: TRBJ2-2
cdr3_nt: TGTGCCAGCAGTCCCCGTGGGCAGACGCGGTCCGGGGAGCTGTTTTTT
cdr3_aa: CASSPRGQTRSGELFF

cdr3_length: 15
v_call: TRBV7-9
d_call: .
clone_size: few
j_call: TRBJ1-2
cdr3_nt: TGTGCCAGCAGCTTAGCGATCGGGGGGGCGGATGGCTACACCTTC
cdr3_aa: CASSLAIGGADGYTF

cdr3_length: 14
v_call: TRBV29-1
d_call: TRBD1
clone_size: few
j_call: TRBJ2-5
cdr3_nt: TGCAGCGTTGTAGACAGGGCCACCCAAGAGACCCAGTACTTC
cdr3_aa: CSVVDRATQETQYF

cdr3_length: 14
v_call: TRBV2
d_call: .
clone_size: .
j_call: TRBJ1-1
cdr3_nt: TGTGCCAGCAGTAACCCCGGGGTTAACACTGAAGCTTTCTTT
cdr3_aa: CASSNPGVNTEAFF

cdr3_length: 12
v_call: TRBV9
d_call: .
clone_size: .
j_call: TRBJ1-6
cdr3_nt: TGTGCCAGCAGCACCAGTACGGCACCCCTCCACTTT
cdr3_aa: CASSTSTAPLHF

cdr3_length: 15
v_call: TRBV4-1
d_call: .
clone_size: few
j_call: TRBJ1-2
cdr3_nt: TGCGCCAGCAGCCAAGAGCAGGGATTTTCGGGGGGCTACACCTTC
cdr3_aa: CASSQEQGFSGGYTF

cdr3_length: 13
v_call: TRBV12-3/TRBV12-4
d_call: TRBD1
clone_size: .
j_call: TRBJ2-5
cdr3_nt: TGTGCCAGCAGCACAGGGGGCCGTGAGACCCAGTACTTC
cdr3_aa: CASSTGGRETQYF